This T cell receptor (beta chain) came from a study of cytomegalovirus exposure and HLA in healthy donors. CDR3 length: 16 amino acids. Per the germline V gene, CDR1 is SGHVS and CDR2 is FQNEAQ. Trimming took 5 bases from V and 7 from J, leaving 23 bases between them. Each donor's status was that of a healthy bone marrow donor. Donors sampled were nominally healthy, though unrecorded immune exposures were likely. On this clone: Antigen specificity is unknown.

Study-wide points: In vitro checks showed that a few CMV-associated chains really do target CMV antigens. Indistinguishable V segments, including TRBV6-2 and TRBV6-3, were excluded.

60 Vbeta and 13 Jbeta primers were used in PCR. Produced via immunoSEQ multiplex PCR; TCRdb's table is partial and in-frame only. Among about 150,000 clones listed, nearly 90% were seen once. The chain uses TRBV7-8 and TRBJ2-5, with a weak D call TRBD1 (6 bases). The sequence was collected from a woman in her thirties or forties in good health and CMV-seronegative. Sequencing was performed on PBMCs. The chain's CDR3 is CASSPRGGREAGTQYF. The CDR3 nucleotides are TGTGCCAGCAGCCCCAGGGGCGGCAGGGAAGCCGGGACCCAGTACTTC.